This is a list of T cell receptor beta chains from one sample in a study of blood T cell repertoires in COVID-19. The assay was immunoSEQ multiplex PCR, and TCRdb's table has in-frame clones only and misses some. The sample carries approximately 100,000 clones, around 90% recorded once. The sample consisted of peripheral blood. These receptors all stem from a man between 65 and 85 years old with acute or convalescent COVID-19. Both conserved end residues are part of each CDR3. The order of the fields is CDR3 DNA, CDR3 protein, V gene, J gene, D gene, clone size. The D gene is left open where the match is weak. Clone size is shown for a subset of rows, as once, few, many or a class of expanded clone.

TGTGCCAGCAGTCGGACAGAGGACTACGAGCAGTACTTC,CASSRTEDYEQYF,TRBV6-2/TRBV6-3,TRBJ2-7,-,-
TGTGCCAGCAGCTTGGTCGCAGGGGAGGGCACTGAAGCTTTCTTT,CASSLVAGEGTEAFF,TRBV7-2,TRBJ1-1,-,-
TGTGCCACCAGCAGAGGAAGGTCCGTAGCCCAAGAGACCCAGTACTTC,CATSRGRSVAQETQYF,TRBV15,TRBJ2-5,-,-
TGTGCCAGCAGCGGGACTTCTGAAGCTTTCTTT,CASSGTSEAFF,TRBV27,TRBJ1-1,-,-
TGCGCCAGCAGCCCCCGGGACAGGGCGGCGAACACTGAAGCTTTCTTT,CASSPRDRAANTEAFF,TRBV5-1,TRBJ1-1,TRBD1,-
TGTGCCAGCAGCGTAGGTATTGGCGGGTCCCAAGAGACCCAGTACTTC,CASSVGIGGSQETQYF,TRBV9,TRBJ2-5,-,-
TGTGCCAGCAGTCCCCGACAGGGGGAGACCCAGTACTTC,CASSPRQGETQYF,TRBV27,TRBJ2-5,TRBD1,-
TGTGCCAGCAGCTCCACCCAACAGGGGGTGGAAGGAAAACTGTTTTTT,CASSSTQQGVEGKLFF,TRBV7-9,TRBJ1-4,TRBD1,once
TGTGCCAGCAGCCCCTTCTTCCCCTACGAGCAGTACTTC,CASSPFFPYEQYF,TRBV6-2/TRBV6-3,TRBJ2-7,-,-
TGCAGCTCCGGACAGGGGGCAGGGACCCAGTACTTC,CSSGQGAGTQYF,TRBV29-1,TRBJ2-5,TRBD1,-
TGTGCCAGCAGTGACTCTGAGGGGGGGCACGTCACCGGGGAGCTGTTTTTT,CASSDSEGGHVTGELFF,TRBV6-4,TRBJ2-2,-,many
TGTGCCAGCAGCTCTTGGAGAGCGGAGAATCAGCCCCAGCATTTT,CASSSWRAENQPQHF,TRBV7-8,TRBJ1-5,-,-
TGTGCCAGCTCACGAAGAGAAGCGACAGGAACCAATCAGCCCCAGCATTTT,CASSRREATGTNQPQHF,TRBV18,TRBJ1-5,-,-
TGTGCCAGCAGCTTATCGGACAGCATAGGACTTCGGACTGAAGCTTTCTTT,CASSLSDSIGLRTEAFF,TRBV7-9,TRBJ1-1,-,-
TGTGCCAGCAGCTACAGGGTCGGAGGCTACACCTTC,CASSYRVGGYTF,TRBV21-1,TRBJ1-2,-,-
TGTGCCAGCAGCCAAGGACTAGCGGGACGTGAGCAGTTCTTC,CASSQGLAGREQFF,TRBV11-3,TRBJ2-1,TRBD2,-